This T cell receptor (beta chain) is from a study of blood T cells in healthy people across ages. This CDR3 has 15 residues. CDR1 and CDR2 from the germline V gene are MNHEY and SMNVEV (reference sequence). With 7 bases clipped from V and 6 bases from J, the junction kept 13 bases outside the gene matches. Primers used in a second PCR of about 6 to 12 cycles were a sample-barcoded 5' primer and a J-beta primer mix. TCRdb reprocessed the 5' RACE reads via MiXCR and lists one record per CDR3 protein. The data show fewer than 2,000,000 distinct CDR3 sequences, about 35% seen once. This clonotype was observed a handful of times.

The chain is built from TRBV27 and TRBJ2-7; 9 nucleotides line up with TRBD2. Sequenced sample: blood. The receptor was isolated from a woman in her twenties or thirties in good health. The CDR3 region is CASTSRREGLGEQYF. The CDR3 DNA sequence: TGTGCCAGCACCTCCCGGCGGGAGGGGTTGGGCGAGCAGTACTTC.